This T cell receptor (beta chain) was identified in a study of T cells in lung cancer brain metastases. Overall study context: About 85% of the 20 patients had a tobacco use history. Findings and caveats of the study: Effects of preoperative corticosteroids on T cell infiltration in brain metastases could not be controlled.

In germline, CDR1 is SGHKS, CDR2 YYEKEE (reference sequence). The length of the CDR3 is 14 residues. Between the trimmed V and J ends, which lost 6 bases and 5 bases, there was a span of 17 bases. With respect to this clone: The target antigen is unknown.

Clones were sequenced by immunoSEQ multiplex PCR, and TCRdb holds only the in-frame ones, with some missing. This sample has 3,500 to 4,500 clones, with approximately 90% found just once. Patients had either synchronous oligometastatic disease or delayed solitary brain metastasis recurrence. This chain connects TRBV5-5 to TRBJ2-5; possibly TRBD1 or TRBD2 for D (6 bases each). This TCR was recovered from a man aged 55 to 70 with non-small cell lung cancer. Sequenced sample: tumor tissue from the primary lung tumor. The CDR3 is CASTLGGLGETQYF. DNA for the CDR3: TGTGCCAGCACTCTTGGGGGGCTCGGTGAGACCCAGTACTTC.